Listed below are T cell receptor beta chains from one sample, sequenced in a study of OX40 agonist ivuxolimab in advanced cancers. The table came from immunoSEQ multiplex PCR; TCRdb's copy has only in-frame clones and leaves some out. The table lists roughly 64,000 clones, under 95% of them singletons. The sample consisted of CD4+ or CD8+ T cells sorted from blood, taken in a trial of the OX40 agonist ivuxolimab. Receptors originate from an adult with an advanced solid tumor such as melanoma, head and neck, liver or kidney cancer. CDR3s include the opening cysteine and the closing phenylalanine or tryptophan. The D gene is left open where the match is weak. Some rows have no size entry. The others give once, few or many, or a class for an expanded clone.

CATSLDRVSYEQYF	TGTGCCACCAGCCTAGACAGGGTCTCCTACGAGCAGTACTTC	TRBJ2-7	TRBD1	few	TRBV15
CASSSLNEQFF	TGTGCCAGCAGTTCCCTCAATGAGCAGTTCTTC	TRBJ2-1	NA	NA	TRBV2
CASSFTGTSGKDEQFF	TGTGCCAGCAGCTTCACCGGGACTAGCGGGAAAGATGAGCAGTTCTTC	TRBJ2-1	TRBD2	NA	TRBV9
CSAQGLNEQYF	TGCAGTGCACAGGGACTAAACGAGCAGTACTTC	TRBJ2-7	NA	NA	TRBV20-1
CASSLRGEDTIYF	TGTGCCAGCAGCCTAAGAGGGGAAGACACCATATATTTT	TRBJ1-3	NA	NA	TRBV9
CASYSGTGAYEQYF	TGTGCCAGCTATTCCGGGACAGGGGCCTACGAGCAGTACTTC	TRBJ2-7	TRBD1	once	TRBV28
CASRRRQMGLAGGGEQFF	TGTGCCAGCAGACGCCGGCAGATGGGACTAGCGGGAGGGGGTGAGCAGTTCTTC	TRBJ2-1	TRBD2	NA	TRBV2
CASSQADPGLMRAFNEKLFF	TGCGCCAGCAGCCAAGCCGACCCGGGACTCATGAGGGCCTTTAATGAAAAACTGTTTTTT	TRBJ1-4	NA	once	TRBV4-1
CASSPGETQYF	TGTGCCAGCAGCCCCGGGGAGACCCAGTACTTC	TRBJ2-5	NA	NA	TRBV7-2
CASSIYLSPGGYTF	TGTGCCAGTAGTATTTATCTCAGTCCTGGTGGCTACACCTTC	TRBJ1-2	NA	NA	TRBV19
CASSRLLAGGHNEQFF	TGTGCCAGCAGTCGCCTCTTAGCGGGGGGCCACAATGAGCAGTTCTTC	TRBJ2-1	TRBD2	NA	TRBV6-6
CATSRDPRDNQPQHF	TGTGCCACCAGCAGAGATCCCAGGGACAATCAGCCCCAGCATTTT	TRBJ1-5	NA	NA	TRBV15
CASRPGQGSYGYTF	TGTGCCAGCAGGCCGGGACAGGGGAGCTATGGCTACACCTTC	TRBJ1-2	TRBD1	NA	TRBV2
CASKVGSPNEQFF	TGCGCCAGCAAGGTCGGTAGCCCCAATGAGCAGTTCTTC	TRBJ2-1	NA	NA	TRBV5-1
CASKRSGGARETQYF	TGTGCCAGCAAACGGTCGGGAGGGGCCAGGGAGACCCAGTACTTC	TRBJ2-5	TRBD2	NA	TRBV27
CASSFGRAFNYGYTF	TGCGCCAGCAGCTTTGGCCGTGCCTTTAACTATGGCTACACCTTC	TRBJ1-2	NA	NA	TRBV5-1
CASSGQDNQPQHF	TGTGCCAGCAGTGGACAGGACAATCAGCCCCAGCATTTT	TRBJ1-5	TRBD1	NA	TRBV6-6
CASSLAGTQSNNEQFF	TGTGCCAGCAGCTTAGCCGGGACTCAAAGCAACAATGAGCAGTTCTTC	TRBJ2-1	NA	NA	TRBV11-2
CASSFARTSLNTGELFF	TGTGCCAGCAGTTTTGCCCGGACTAGCTTGAACACCGGGGAGCTGTTTTTT	TRBJ2-2	TRBD2	NA	TRBV27
CASSPARGTGELFF	TGTGCCAGCAGCCCAGCAAGGGGCACCGGGGAGCTGTTTTTT	TRBJ2-2	NA	NA	TRBV11-2
CASSLTGADTQYF	TGTGCCAGCAGCTTAACGGGGGCAGATACGCAGTATTTT	TRBJ2-3	NA	NA	TRBV7-3
CASSLDRAKAGELFF	TGTGCCAGCAGCTTGGACAGGGCCAAGGCCGGGGAGCTGTTTTTT	TRBJ2-2	NA	NA	TRBV5-4
CASRPAGGRNEQYF	TGCGCCAGCCGCCCGGCGGGGGGGCGGAACGAGCAGTACTTC	TRBJ2-7	TRBD2	NA	TRBV5-1
CAISESTYEQYF	TGTGCCATCAGTGAGTCGACATACGAGCAGTACTTC	TRBJ2-7	NA	NA	TRBV10-3
CASSLQTYEQYF	TGTGCCAGCAGCTTACAAACCTACGAGCAGTACTTC	TRBJ2-7	NA	NA	TRBV7-2
CASSPVPNTIYF	TGTGCCAGCAGTCCCGTACCAAACACCATATATTTT	TRBJ1-3	NA	NA	TRBV28
CASSPPPGATEAFF	TGTGCCAGCAGTCCACCCCCCGGGGCAACTGAAGCTTTCTTT	TRBJ1-1	NA	NA	TRBV28
CASSDATRGRGEQYF	TGTGCCAGCAGCGACGCCACTAGGGGGCGCGGCGAGCAGTACTTC	TRBJ2-7	TRBD1	once	TRBV6-5
CASSPGQQPYGYTF	TGTGCCAGCAGTCCGGGACAGCAGCCCTATGGCTACACCTTC	TRBJ1-2	TRBD1	NA	TRBV28
CASSQVGTLGTEAFF	TGTGCCAGCAGCCAAGTGGGGACACTGGGTACTGAAGCTTTCTTT	TRBJ1-1	NA	few	TRBV4-2
CASSRTTGWTDTQYF	TGTGCCAGCAGCCGAACGACAGGGTGGACAGATACGCAGTATTTT	TRBJ2-3	TRBD1	NA	TRBV11-3
CASSVGGGNYEQYF	TGTGCCAGCAGCGTAGGGGGAGGGAACTACGAGCAGTACTTC	TRBJ2-7	TRBD2	NA	TRBV9
CASSVASAGGGQETQYF	TGTGCCAGCAGCGTAGCATCGGCGGGGGGGGGTCAAGAGACCCAGTACTTC	TRBJ2-5	TRBD2	once	TRBV9
CASSPKGGAEDGYTF	TGTGCCAGCAGCCCAAAAGGGGGCGCGGAGGATGGCTACACCTTC	TRBJ1-2	TRBD1	once	TRBV7-9
CSVRGLAASTDTQYF	TGCAGCGTGAGGGGACTAGCGGCAAGCACAGATACGCAGTATTTT	TRBJ2-3	TRBD2	NA	TRBV29-1
CASSPRTAWTGELFF	TGTGCCAGCAGCCCACGGACTGCCTGGACCGGGGAGCTGTTTTTT	TRBJ2-2	NA	NA	TRBV9
CASSRDTRDYEQYF	TGCGCCAGCAGCCGGGACACAAGGGACTACGAGCAGTACTTC	TRBJ2-7	NA	NA	TRBV5-1
CASSSQGGGNQPQHF	TGTGCCAGCAGCTCGCAGGGTGGGGGGAATCAGCCCCAGCATTTT	TRBJ1-5	NA	NA	TRBV5-5
CASGLVGGATDTQYF	TGTGCTAGTGGTTTGGTTGGCGGCGCTACAGATACGCAGTATTTT	TRBJ2-3	NA	NA	TRBV12-5
CSVAGLRSGYTF	TGCAGCGTCGCCGGGTTGCGTAGTGGCTACACCTTC	TRBJ1-2	NA	NA	TRBV29-1